What follows are 19 T cell receptor beta chains derived from one specimen sequenced in a study of CD8+CD57+ T cells in acquired aplastic anemia. The patients chosen for sequencing had shown expansion of CD8+CD57+ cells (detected by flow cytometry). TCR beta VDJ and CDR3 profiling used genomic DNA as template. TCRdb used MiXCR to reprocess the reads, holding one entry per CDR3 protein. The sample lists about 240,000 distinct CDR3 sequences, around half occurring once. The sample taken for sequencing was sorted CD4+, CD8+, or CD8+CD57+ T cells (not recorded which) from PBMCs. These receptors came from a human donor with aplastic anemia.

This rearrangement joins TRBV20-1 to TRBJ2-7; no clear D. Germline V CDR1 and CDR2: DFQATT, SNEGSKA (reference sequence). The CDR3 length is 11 residues. V was trimmed by 6 bases and J by 0 bases, leaving 6 bases between them. Written as DNA, the CDR3 is TGCAGTGCCGTCGGCTCCTACGAGCAGTACTTC. Translation: CSAVGSYEQYF.

V is TRBV4-1 and J is TRBJ1-1, with D possibly being TRBD1 (5 bases). This CDR3 spans 17 amino acids. The ends were cut back, 1 base at V and 1 base at J, with 16 bases in the middle. Germline V gene data show CDR1 as MGHRA and CDR2 as YSYEKL. CDR3 sequence: CASSQAPGAAPNTEAFF. CDR3 nucleotides: TGCGCCAGCAGCCAAGCCCCCGGGGCGGCCCCGAACACTGAAGCTTTCTTT.

This clonotype was counted many times. The chain recombines TRBV7-9 with TRBJ1-2, with TRBD1 matching 8 bases. CDR3 length equals 15 residues. The V and J ends lost 5 bases and 7 bases, in that order; junction bases with no gene match: 12. Germline V gives CDR1 SEHNR, CDR2 FQNEAQ (reference sequence). The DNA for the CDR3 is TGTGCCAGCAGCCGTCTTGACAGGGGCGTTGGTGGCTACACCTTC. It specifies CASSRLDRGVGGYTF. The variable domain in full, with the rest retrieved from reference TRBV7-9 and TRBJ1-2, is DTGVSQNPRHKITKRGQNVTFRCDPISEHNRLYWYRQTLGQGPEFLTYFQNEAQLEKSRLLSDRFSAERPKGSFSTLEIQRTEQGDSAMYLCASSRLDRGVGGYTFGSGTRLTVV.

Ten or more counts support this clonotype. This chain joins TRBV13 and TRBJ2-7; the match to TRBD2 covers 13 bases. CDR1 is PRHDT, CDR2 FYEKMQ, per germline (reference sequence). After removal of 5 bases from V and 5 bases from J, the junction contained 9 bases not matched to a gene. This CDR3 comprises 16 residues. The CDR3 DNA reads as TGTGCCAGCAGCCTCGACCGCGGACTAGCGGGAGACGAGCAGTACTTC. This translates into CASSLDRGLAGDEQYF.

This chain links TRBV10-3 with TRBJ1-4; 8 nucleotides match TRBD1. Germline lookup yields CDR1 ENHRY and CDR2 SYGVKD. Unmatched junction bases numbered 6, after V lost 5 bases and J lost 4 bases. The CDR3 runs to 15 residues. CDR3 DNA sequence: TGTGCCATCAGTCCAGGACAGGGAGATAATGAAAAACTGTTTTTT. Translated: CAISPGQGDNEKLFF.

The chain joins TRBV10-3 to TRBJ1-2; D is possibly TRBD1 (5 bases). This CDR3 region has 13 residues. Germline V gives CDR1 ENHRY, CDR2 SYGVKD. V was cut by 2 bases and J by 8 bases, with 12 bases left in between. CDR3 amino acids: CAISEVEGRGYTF. The DNA of the CDR3 is TGTGCCATCAGTGAGGTGGAGGGGCGCGGCTACACCTTC.

A note on this clonotype: One junction end disagrees with the germline gene, perhaps due to a read error. The CDR3 protein is CTSSHGQGGNQPQHF. The CDR3 DNA follows: TGCACCAGCAGCCACGGACAGGGAGGCAATCAGCCCCAGCATTTT. The chain has TRBV9 and TRBJ1-5, with 8 bases identical to TRBD1. CDR1 and CDR2 (germline): SGDLS, YYNGEE. The CDR3 covers 15 residues.

This clonotype was counted between two and nine times. V and J are TRBV6-5 and TRBJ1-1, with a tentative D call TRBD1 (5 bases). CDR3 length equals 14 residues. Germline CDR1 reads MNHEY; CDR2 reads SVGAGI. V gave up 3 bases and J gave up 2 bases, with 10 bases separating them. CDR3 sequence reads: CASSYPGGNTEAFF. CDR3 sequence (DNA): TGTGCCAGCAGTTATCCGGGGGGAAACACTGAAGCTTTCTTT.

About this clonotype: The conserved phenylalanine or tryptophan is not found at the CDR3 terminus, so this likely reflects a read error. J is TRBJ1-1 and V is TRBV15, with D possibly matching TRBD1 (5 bases). CDR3 length equals 13 residues. V was pared by 4 bases and J by 6 bases, with 12 bases between. Germline V gene sequence: CDR1 LNHNV, CDR2 YYDKDF (reference sequence). The CDR3 DNA reads TGTGCCACCAGCATAGGGGATAGATCTGAAGCTTTCTCT. Its translation is CATSIGDRSEAFS.

This clonotype came up many times. The rearrangement joins TRBV5-1 to TRBJ2-3; no clear D. The CDR3 runs 13 residues. Germline CDR1 and CDR2: SGHRS and YFSETQ. V was trimmed by 1 base and J by 6 bases, leaving 9 bases between them. The CDR3: CASSLIPRDTQYF. DNA for the CDR3: TGCGCCAGCAGCTTGATTCCACGGGATACGCAGTATTTT.

This clonotype was counted between two and nine times. V gene TRBV9 combines with J gene TRBJ2-1; TRBD2 matches at 7 bases. Per the germline V gene, CDR1 is SGDLS and CDR2 is YYNGEE. V shed 5 bases and J 4 bases; nucleotides not matched to a gene: 12. The CDR3 length is 16 residues. The CDR3 sequence is CASRGGGGNSYNEQFF. The CDR3 nucleotides read TGTGCCAGCAGGGGGGGGGGGGGTAACTCTTACAATGAGCAGTTCTTC.

A note on this clonotype: The final CDR3 position lacks the conserved phenylalanine or tryptophan, pointing to a likely read error. The gene calls are TRBV10-3 and TRBJ1-1; D gene uncertain. Germline CDR1 ENHRY, CDR2 SYGVKD. This CDR3 is built from 11 residues. The CDR3 DNA reads TGTGCCATCAGTGAGGCAACTGAGGCTTTCTCT. This sequence encodes CAISEATEAFS.

In its sample, this clonotype was seen a few times. V and J are TRBV6-6 and TRBJ2-5; 7 bases agree with TRBD2. This CDR3 region has 21 residues. After removal of 4 bases from V and 2 bases from J, the junction contained 25 bases not matched to a gene. The germline V gene encodes CDR1 MNHNY and CDR2 SVGAGI (reference sequence). The CDR3 nucleotides are TGTGCCAGCAGTTCCACATCGGGGGAGAAGGGACTAAGATTAGGGCAAGAGACCCAGTACTTC. Translation gives CASSSTSGEKGLRLGQETQYF.

This sequence joins TRBV10-3 and TRBJ2-6; TRBD1 aligns across 10 bases. The germline V gene encodes CDR1 ENHRY and CDR2 SYGVKD. J lost 2 bases, V lost 3 bases, and 13 bases had no gene match. CDR3 length: 20 residues. CDR3 in amino acids: CAISEGVGDRGGAGANVLTF. DNA for the CDR3: TGTGCCATCAGTGAAGGGGTGGGGGACAGGGGTGGGGCTGGGGCCAACGTCCTGACTTTC.

The sample holds many counts of this clonotype. DNA for the CDR3: TGTGCCAGCAGCCAAGATGTACTAGACTACGAGCAGTACTTC. Translated: CASSQDVLDYEQYF. This chain links TRBV3-1 with TRBJ2-7; TRBD2 is a possible D gene (5 bases). V lost 0 bases to trimming and J lost 3 bases, with 9 bases between them. Germline V CDR1 and CDR2: LGHDT, YNNKEL (reference sequence). This CDR3 contains 14 residues.

In its sample, this clonotype was seen many times. The CDR3 DNA follows: TGTGCCAGCAGTGAATTAGTAGGGGTGGATGGCTACACCTTC. Protein product: CASSELVGVDGYTF. This chain joins TRBV2 and TRBJ1-2; D possibly corresponds to TRBD1 (5 bases). This CDR3 is built from 14 residues. Germline assignment: CDR1 SNHLY and CDR2 FYNNEI. The V end lost 2 bases, the J end lost 6 bases, and 13 bases lay between the germline ends.

This clonotype was seen more than once but under ten times. V and J are TRBV9 and TRBJ2-3; 12 bases are shared with TRBD2. After removal of 4 bases from V and 4 bases from J, the junction contained 7 bases not matched to a gene. This CDR3 region has 16 residues. Germline V gene lookup returns CDR1 SGDLS and CDR2 YYNGEE. CDR3 coding DNA: TGTGCCAGCAGCCCCCCGGGACTAGCGGGTTCAGATACGCAGTATTTT. Translated: CASSPPGLAGSDTQYF. The variable domain in full, with the rest retrieved from reference TRBV9 and TRBJ2-3, is DSGVTQTPKHLITATGQRVTLRCSPRSGDLSVYWYQQSLDQGLQFLIQYYNGEERAKGNILERFSAQQFPDLHSELNLSSLELGDSALYFCASSPPGLAGSDTQYFGPGTRLTVL.

V usage is TRBV19 and J usage is TRBJ1-4; 8 bases match TRBD1. The CDR3 length is 15 residues. V was pared by 5 bases and J by 3 bases, with 5 bases of the junction left unmatched. In germline, CDR1 is LNHDA, CDR2 SQIVND (reference sequence). Here the CDR3 reads CASSPGGQANEKLFF. CDR3 nucleotides: TGTGCCAGTAGTCCAGGGGGACAGGCTAATGAAAAACTGTTTTTT. The variable domain in full, completed from reference TRBV19 and TRBJ1-4, reads DGGITQSPKYLFRKEGQNVTLSCEQNLNHDAMYWYRQDPGQGLRLIYYSQIVNDFQKGDIAEGYSVSREKKESFPLTVTSAQKNPTAFYLCASSPGGQANEKLFFGSGTQLSVL.

This clonotype was seen many times. This chain links TRBV7-9 with TRBJ2-7; 9 bases align to TRBD1. The CDR3 has 14 residues. CDR1 and CDR2 from the germline V gene are SEHNR and FQNEAQ (reference sequence). J gave up 5 bases and V 5 bases, and 7 bases lay outside the gene matches. In DNA, the CDR3 is TGTGCCAGCAGCCCGGGACAGGGTGTGGACGAGCAGTACTTC. This encodes CASSPGQGVDEQYF.